This T cell receptor (beta chain) was recovered during a study of blood T cell repertoires in COVID-19. Whole-study context: Donors in the United States, Italy and Spain gave samples during acute or convalescent COVID-19. Sources were T cells, B-cell-depleted T cells, or PBMCs; the material itself was cDNA or gDNA.

Some clones are missing from TCRdb's copy, which holds only in-frame ones; the method was immunoSEQ multiplex PCR. The sample contains roughly 170,000 clones, about 83% of which appear only once. CDR3 length: 14 residues. CDR1 and CDR2 from the germline V gene are MNHEY and SVGAGI. Trimming pared 4 bases from V and 3 bases from J, leaving 12 bases between. The cohort comprised adults aged 18 to 89 years residing in approximately 22 US areas. The study assigned cohorts using participant-reported clinical history. Sequences were obtained from PBMCs or T cells enriched from blood (not recorded which). The chain recombines TRBV6-5 with TRBJ1-2; a weak D match, TRBD1 (5 bases). The sequence was obtained from a woman between 45 and 65 years old in a cohort exposed to, infected with or recovered from COVID-19 (not recorded which). CDR3 region: CASSSRGEDYGYTF. The DNA of the CDR3 is TGTGCCAGCAGTTCGCGGGGGGAGGACTATGGCTACACCTTC.